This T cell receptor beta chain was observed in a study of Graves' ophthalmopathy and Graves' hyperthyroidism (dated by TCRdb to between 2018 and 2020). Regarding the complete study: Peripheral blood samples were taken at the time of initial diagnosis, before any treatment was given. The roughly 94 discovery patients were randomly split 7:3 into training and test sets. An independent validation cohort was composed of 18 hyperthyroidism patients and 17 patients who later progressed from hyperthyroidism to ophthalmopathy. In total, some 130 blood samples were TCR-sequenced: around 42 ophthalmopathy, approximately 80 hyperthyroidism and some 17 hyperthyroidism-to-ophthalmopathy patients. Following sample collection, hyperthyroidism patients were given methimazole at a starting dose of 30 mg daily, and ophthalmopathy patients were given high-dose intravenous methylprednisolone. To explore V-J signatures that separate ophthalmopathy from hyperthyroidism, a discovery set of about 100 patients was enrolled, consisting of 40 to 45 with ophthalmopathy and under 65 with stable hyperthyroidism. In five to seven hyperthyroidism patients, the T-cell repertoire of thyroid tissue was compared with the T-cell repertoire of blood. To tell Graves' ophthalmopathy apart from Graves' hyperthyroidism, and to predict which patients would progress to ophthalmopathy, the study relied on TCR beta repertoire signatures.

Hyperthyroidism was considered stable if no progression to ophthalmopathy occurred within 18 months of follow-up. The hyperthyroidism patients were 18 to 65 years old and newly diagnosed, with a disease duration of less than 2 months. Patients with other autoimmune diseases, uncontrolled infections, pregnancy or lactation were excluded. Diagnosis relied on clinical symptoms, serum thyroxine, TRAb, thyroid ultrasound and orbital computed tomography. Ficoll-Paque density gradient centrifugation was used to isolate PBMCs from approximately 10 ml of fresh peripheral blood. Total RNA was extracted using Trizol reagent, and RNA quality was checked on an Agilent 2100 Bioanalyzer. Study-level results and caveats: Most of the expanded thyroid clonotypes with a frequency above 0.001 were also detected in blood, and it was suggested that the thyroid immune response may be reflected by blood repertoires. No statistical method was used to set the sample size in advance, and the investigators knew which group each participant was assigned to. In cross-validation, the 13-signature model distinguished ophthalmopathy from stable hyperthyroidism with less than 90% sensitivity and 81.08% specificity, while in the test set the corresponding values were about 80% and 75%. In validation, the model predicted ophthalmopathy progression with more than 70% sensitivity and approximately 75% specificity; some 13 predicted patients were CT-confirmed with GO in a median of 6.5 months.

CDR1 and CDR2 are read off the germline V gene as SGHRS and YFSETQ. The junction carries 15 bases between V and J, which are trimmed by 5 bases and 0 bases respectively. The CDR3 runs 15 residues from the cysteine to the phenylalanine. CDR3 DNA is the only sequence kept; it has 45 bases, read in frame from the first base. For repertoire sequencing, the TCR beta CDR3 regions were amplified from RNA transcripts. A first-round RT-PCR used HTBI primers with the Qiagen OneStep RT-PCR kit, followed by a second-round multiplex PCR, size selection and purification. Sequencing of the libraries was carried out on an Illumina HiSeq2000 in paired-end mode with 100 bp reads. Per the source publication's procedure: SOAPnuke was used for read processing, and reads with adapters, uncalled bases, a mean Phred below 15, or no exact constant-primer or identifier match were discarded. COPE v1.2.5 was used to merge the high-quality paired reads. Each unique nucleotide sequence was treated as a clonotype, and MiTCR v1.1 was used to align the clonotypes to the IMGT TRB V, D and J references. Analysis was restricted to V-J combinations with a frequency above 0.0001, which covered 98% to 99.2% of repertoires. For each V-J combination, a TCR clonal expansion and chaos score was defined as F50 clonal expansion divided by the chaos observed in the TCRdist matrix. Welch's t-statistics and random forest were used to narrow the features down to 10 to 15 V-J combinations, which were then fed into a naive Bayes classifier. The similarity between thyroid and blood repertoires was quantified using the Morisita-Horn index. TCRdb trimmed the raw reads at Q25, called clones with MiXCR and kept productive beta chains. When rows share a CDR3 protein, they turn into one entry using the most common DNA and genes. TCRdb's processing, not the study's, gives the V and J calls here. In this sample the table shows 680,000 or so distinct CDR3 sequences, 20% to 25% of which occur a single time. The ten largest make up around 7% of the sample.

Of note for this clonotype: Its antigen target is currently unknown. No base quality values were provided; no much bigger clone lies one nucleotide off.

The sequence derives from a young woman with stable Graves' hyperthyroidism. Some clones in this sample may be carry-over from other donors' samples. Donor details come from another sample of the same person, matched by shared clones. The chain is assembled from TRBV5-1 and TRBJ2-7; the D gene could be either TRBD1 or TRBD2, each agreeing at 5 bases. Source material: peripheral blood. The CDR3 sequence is CASREGTVSSYEQYF. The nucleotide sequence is TGCGCCAGCAGGGAAGGGACGGTGAGCTCCTACGAGCAGTACTTC.